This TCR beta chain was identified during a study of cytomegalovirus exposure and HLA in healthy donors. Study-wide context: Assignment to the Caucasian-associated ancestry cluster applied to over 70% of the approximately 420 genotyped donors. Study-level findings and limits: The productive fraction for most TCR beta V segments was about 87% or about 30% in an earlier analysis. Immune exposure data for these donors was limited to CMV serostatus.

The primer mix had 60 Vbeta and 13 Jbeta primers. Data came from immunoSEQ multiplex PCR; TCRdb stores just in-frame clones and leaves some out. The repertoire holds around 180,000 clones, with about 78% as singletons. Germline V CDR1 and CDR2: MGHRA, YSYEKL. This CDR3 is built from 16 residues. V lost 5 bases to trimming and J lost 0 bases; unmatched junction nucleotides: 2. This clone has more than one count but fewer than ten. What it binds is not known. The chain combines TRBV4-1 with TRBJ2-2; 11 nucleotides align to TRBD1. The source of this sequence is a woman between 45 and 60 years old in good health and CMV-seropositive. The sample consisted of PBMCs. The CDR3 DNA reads TGCGCCAGCAGCTCGGGACAGGGGGCGAACACCGGGGAGCTGTTTTTT. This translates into CASSSGQGANTGELFF.